These 7 T cell receptor beta chains share one sample of origin, sequenced in a study of cytomegalovirus exposure and HLA in healthy donors. PCR amplification relied on 60 Vbeta primers (plus 13 Jbeta primers). Measured with immunoSEQ multiplex PCR; TCRdb has only the in-frame clones, and not every one. There are about 160,000 clones in the sample; approximately 79% occur only once, and 6% to 7.5% lies in the top ten. The sequencing input was PBMCs. Receptors originate from a man aged 35 to 55 in good health and CMV-seropositive.

V gene TRBV4-2 combines with J gene TRBJ2-2; 8 nucleotides line up with TRBD1. Per germline, CDR1 LGHNA and CDR2 YNFKEQ. The CDR3 spans 15 residues. Trimming removed 1 base from V and 5 bases from J; junction bases left unmatched: 3. The CDR3 reads CASSQAGGPTGELFF. As DNA, the CDR3 is TGTGCCAGCAGCCAAGCAGGGGGCCCAACCGGGGAGCTGTTTTTT.

Concerning this clone itself: The DNA is left out, because the CDR3 cannot be placed on it with certainty; the CDR3 is given as TCRdb lists it. The chain has TRBV21-1 and TRBJ2-7; TRBD1, the table's D call, lacks a check against the DNA. TRBV21-1 constitutes a pseudogene. The CDR3 sequence runs 16 residues, both termini included. CDR3 in amino acids: CASSNFGQGASYEQYF.

V gene TRBV4-2 combines with J gene TRBJ1-1; 12 bases fit TRBD1. V dropped 5 bases and J dropped 2; count of bases not matched to a gene: 9. The length of the CDR3 is 17 residues. Germline CDR1 is LGHNA and CDR2 is YNFKEQ. The chain's CDR3 is CASSRGQGAGFNTEAFF. The CDR3 DNA reads TGTGCCAGCAGCAGGGGACAGGGGGCAGGTTTTAACACTGAAGCTTTCTTT.

About this clone itself: At one end, the junction sequence differs from germline, possibly due to a read error. The J gene is TRBJ2-5, the V gene TRBV7-7, with 7 bases aligning to TRBD1. CDR3 length equals 14 residues. CDR1 and CDR2 from the germline V gene are SSHAT and FNYEAQ (reference sequence). The CDR3 coding sequence is TGTGCTAGCAGATCTGACAGGGATCAAGAGACCCAGTACTTC. Its translation is CASRSDRDQETQYF.

The rearrangement joins TRBV6-6 to TRBJ2-5; 8 bases are shared with TRBD2. J gave up 5 bases and V 7 bases, and 9 bases lay outside the gene matches. The CDR3 is 14 residues long. Germline values: CDR1 MNHNY, CDR2 SVGAGI (reference sequence). Here the CDR3 DNA reads TGTGCCAGCAAGCACGGGGGGGTTATGGAGACCCAGTACTTC. It codes for CASKHGGVMETQYF.

The chain couples TRBV29-1 to TRBJ1-5; D is possibly TRBD1 (6 bases). The V and J ends lost 7 bases and 7 bases respectively, with 17 bases between them. Germline loops: CDR1 SQVTM, CDR2 ANQGSEA. This CDR3 is built from 13 residues. The DNA of the CDR3 is TGCAGCGCGGGGCAGGGGAATGGGCAGCCCCAGCATTTT. It codes for CSAGQGNGQPQHF. The whole variable domain, remainder taken from reference TRBV29-1 and TRBJ1-5, is SAVISQKPSRDICQRGTSLTIQCQVDSQVTMMFWYRQQPGQSLTLIATANQGSEATYESGFVIDKFPISRPNLTFSTLTVSNMSPEDSSIYLCSAGQGNGQPQHFGDGTRLSIL.

V is TRBV6-5 and J is TRBJ2-3; the D gene is possibly TRBD2 (6 bases). The germline V gene has CDR1 MNHEY and CDR2 SVGAGI. V was cut by 8 bases and J by 6 bases, with 15 bases left in between. This CDR3 spans 13 amino acids. The CDR3 nucleotides read TGTGCCAGCTCCGGCGGGGCTTGGGATACGCAGTATTTT. Translation: CASSGGAWDTQYF.